The source of this TCR beta chain is a study of regulatory T cells in long-lasting Graves disease. Study-wide context: Over-5-year antithyroid drug use with positive TSH receptor antibodies defined persistent Graves' disease in the study.

As to time point: persistent/refractory GD, antithyroid drugs over 5 years with positive TRAb. TCR sequences were obtained from RNA taken from PBMCs. This clonotype was seen at least ten times. V lost 4 bases to trimming and J lost 1 base; unmatched junction nucleotides: 9. There are 17 residues in the CDR3. Assembly of TCR beta libraries relied on iRepertoire HTBI primers together with Arm-PCR of CDR3 regions. Using its own MiXCR run on the multiplex PCR reads, TCRdb lists one record per CDR3 protein. The sample has 300,000 or so distinct CDR3 sequences; roughly 21% are singletons. The rearrangement joins TRBV12-3 or TRBV12-4 to TRBJ2-7; 11 bases are a match to TRBD1. The receptor was derived from a female donor with Graves disease. This specimen was peripheral blood mononuclear cells (PBMCs), taken when the disease was refractory, from a patient treated with antithyroid drugs. The CDR3 coding sequence is TGTGCCAGCAGTTCCAACCCCGGACAGGGGGCGTCCTACGAGCAGTACTTC. It translates to CASSSNPGQGASYEQYF.